What follows is one T cell receptor beta chain and its context. Its target antigen remains unknown. Base qualities are not provided; no much larger clone lies one nucleotide away. These data belong to a study of T cells in localized non-small cell lung cancer (dated by TCRdb to 2018 to 2020). Background for the entire study: The study examined T cell repertoires in hundreds of patients with early-stage NSCLC and compared tumors with uninvolved tumor-adjacent lungs. All 240 or so NSCLC patients in the cohort were treatment-naive and had localized lung tumors that were resected. Of the NSCLC patients, fewer than 150 were male and some 97 were female, and the mean age was approximately 66 years. The research as a whole found: Longer overall survival was associated with higher blood T cell density, whereas shorter survival was associated with higher adjacent-lung clonality. Because multi-region tumor sequencing was not done, intratumor heterogeneity could not be ruled out. Uninvolved tumor-adjacent lung showed the highest T cell clonality, higher than tumor, which suggests more focused antigenic responses in the uninvolved tumor-adjacent lung. Since the design was exploratory, TCR variables were selected using unadjusted p-values with no false-discovery rate correction. A median of roughly 60 of the top 100 tumor clones turned up in the paired uninvolved adjacent lung, and 25 to 30 of those clones also ranked among the top 100 of that same adjacent lung.

At diagnosis, tumor, uninvolved tumor-adjacent lung and peripheral blood were collected and then preserved as a mix of FFPE and fresh-frozen material. For TCR repertoire profiling, blood samples were analyzed in the form of peripheral blood mononuclear cells. TCR beta CDR3 regions were sequenced from DNA using the immunoSEQ Assay. Per the original workflow: T cell density was computed as TCR beta template counts normalized to usable DNA estimated by amplifying housekeeping genes. Richness was estimated using the preseqR package, with extrapolation to 400,000 templates for PBMC samples and to 120,000 templates for tissue samples. Clonality was defined by subtracting Pielou's evenness from one. To identify tissue-enriched TCRs, differential abundance testing was run on productive amino-acid clonotypes with a minimum total count of 5 and an alpha of 0.1. The Jaccard Index and the Morisita Overlap Index were used to measure how much the repertoires overlapped between compartments. GLIPH clustered TCR beta CDR3s with public tetramer-defined viral CDR3s; viral motifs required at least three viral sequences plus V-gene enrichment. The clones in this table, taken by TCRdb from immuneACCESS, are in-frame only. Not every clone is retained; where verified, under half of the shortfall comes from an unresolved V gene, and the cause of the rest is unknown. That table is the source of V, J and clone size, and D and trimming were worked out from the DNA. The sample table lists around 64,000 clones, roughly 92% of them with a count of one. About 20% of the sample rests with the top ten.

According to the germline V gene (reference sequence), CDR1 reads LNHNV and CDR2 reads YYDKDF. Deletion took 4 bases off V and 0 bases off J, with a span of 18 bases between the germline ends. From cysteine to phenylalanine, the CDR3 is 17 amino acids long. Kept here is only the CDR3 DNA, which spans 51 bases and is read in frame from base 1. Sequencing used peripheral blood, obtained before any cancer treatment. The sequence came from a man between 40 and 70 years old with stage I lung adenocarcinoma. Recombination connected TRBV15 to TRBJ1-1; perhaps TRBD1 is the D gene, with 6 bases matching. The nucleotide sequence is TGTGCCACCAGCACAACGACAGGCCCCCGAATGAACACTGAAGCTTTCTTT. Its coded protein is CATSTTTGPRMNTEAFF.